Each of the 20 T cell receptor beta chains below was sequenced from the same sample in a study of T cell responses to AZD1222 COVID-19 vaccine (dated by TCRdb to about 2021). The time point label for this specimen denotes: baseline before first vaccination. Library prep was done by the immunoSEQ multiplex PCR assay. TCRdb's version of the immuneACCESS table is confined to in-frame rearrangements and falls short of the full clone set. An unresolved V gene accounts for under half of the shortfall where checked; the remainder is of unknown origin. The sample profile shows roughly 120,000 clones; roughly 92% of them were found once. Roughly 7.8% of the sample comes from the top ten. The source material was peripheral blood, sampled on day 0 of AZD1222 vaccination. The receptors originated from an adult in good health.

The chain recombines TRBV30 with TRBJ1-2, with 8 bases matching TRBD1. Germline CDR1 GTSNPN, CDR2 SVGIG (reference sequence). V dropped 5 bases and J dropped 4; count of bases not matched to a gene: 0. This CDR3 contains 11 residues. Written as DNA, the CDR3 is TGTGCCTGGGACAGGGGCTATGGCTACACCTTC. This encodes CAWDRGYGYTF.

V usage is TRBV18 and J usage is TRBJ1-3; D remains unclear. CDR3 length: 15 amino acids. V shed 0 bases and J shed 3 bases, with 9 bases lying between them. Per the germline V gene, CDR1 is KGHSH and CDR2 is LQKENI. The CDR3 nucleotides are TGTGCCAGCTCACCACCGTCAGCAGTTGGAAACACCATATATTTT. Translated, it gives CASSPPSAVGNTIYF.

V is TRBV7-6 and J is TRBJ1-2; possibly TRBD1 for D (5 bases). V was cut by 1 base and J by 8 bases, with 17 bases left in between. Looked up from germline, CDR1 is SGHVS and CDR2 is FNYEAQ. The CDR3 runs to 15 residues. The CDR3: CASSLDRKGARGYTF. The CDR3 bases are TGTGCCAGCAGCTTAGATCGTAAAGGGGCGCGGGGCTACACCTTC.

The V call is TRBV19, the J call TRBJ1-3, with TRBD1 matching 7 bases. V was clipped by 4 bases and J by 0 bases; unmatched bases: 6. The V gene's germline CDR1 is LNHDA and CDR2 SQIVND (reference sequence). The CDR3 has 16 residues. CDR3 nucleotide sequence: TGTGCCAGTAGTAGCCTGACAGGGAGCTCTGGAAACACCATATATTTT. Translating it yields CASSSLTGSSGNTIYF.

The chain uses TRBV11-3 and TRBJ2-3, with a tentative D call TRBD1 (5 bases). V shed 0 bases and J shed 4 bases, with 11 bases lying between them. The germline gives CDR1 SGHNT, CDR2 YENEEA. The CDR3 sequence is 15 residues long. The CDR3 loop reads CASSLDMGRADTQYF. CDR3 DNA: TGTGCCAGCAGCTTAGATATGGGGCGCGCAGATACGCAGTATTTT.

J is TRBJ1-5 and V is TRBV6-5; tentatively, D is TRBD1 (5 bases). The CDR3 runs to 15 residues. Trimming shortened V by 6 bases and J by 1 base, and 13 bases separated the two germline ends. The germline CDR1 and CDR2 sequences are MNHEY and SVGAGI. CDR3 in DNA: TGTGCCAGCAGAGTTAAATGGGGGAGCAATCAGCCCCAGCATTTT. It is translated as CASRVKWGSNQPQHF.

The V gene is TRBV28, the J gene TRBJ1-5; 11 bases map to TRBD1. This CDR3 region has 15 residues. Germline V gives CDR1 MDHEN, CDR2 SYDVKM. Germline trimming cut 6 bases from V and 6 bases from J; bases unmatched to any gene: 7. CDR3 in DNA: TGTGCCAGCAGGCCTTTGGACAGGGGGCTTCAGCCCCAGCATTTT. Encoded protein: CASRPLDRGLQPQHF.

V usage is TRBV7-9 and J usage is TRBJ1-2; perhaps TRBD1 as D (5 bases). Per the germline V gene, CDR1 is SEHNR and CDR2 is FQNEAQ (reference sequence). Trimming shortened V by 1 base and J by 6 bases, and 15 bases separated the two germline ends. CDR3 length: 15 residues. The CDR3 region is CASSLEGGEGNGYTF. The CDR3 DNA reads TGTGCCAGCAGCTTAGAAGGAGGGGAAGGCAATGGCTACACCTTC.

This clone appeared a few times. The rearrangement links TRBV11-2 to TRBJ2-1; D not certain. V gave up 1 base and J gave up 7 bases, with 14 bases separating them. This CDR3 has 15 residues. Germline CDR1 and CDR2: SGHAT and FQNNGV. The DNA of the CDR3 is TGTGCCAGCAGCTTAGTTAGTTGGGGTGAGAATGAGCAGTTCTTC. This sequence encodes CASSLVSWGENEQFF.

The chain employs TRBV6-4 and TRBJ1-1; D may be TRBD1 (5 bases). The CDR3 sequence is 15 residues long. Germline V CDR1 and CDR2: MRHNA, SNTAGT. Trimming shortened V by 6 bases and J by 2 bases, and 16 bases separated the two germline ends. This chain's CDR3 is CASRLHRDGNTEAFF. The DNA for the CDR3 is TGTGCCAGCAGACTCCACCGGGACGGCAACACTGAAGCTTTCTTT.

The V call is TRBV7-9, the J call TRBJ2-7; D is ambiguous. The V gene lost 4 bases and the J gene lost 4 bases, with 14 bases spanning the gap. The CDR3 is 14 residues long. Germline loops: CDR1 SEHNR, CDR2 FQNEAQ (reference sequence). CDR3 protein: CASSSTGLPYEQYF. The CDR3 coding sequence is TGTGCCAGCAGCTCTACCGGGCTCCCTTACGAGCAGTACTTC.

The V call is TRBV28, the J call TRBJ2-5; D not certain. Germline-derived CDR1 and CDR2 are MDHEN and SYDVKM. Trimming left V 5 bases short and J 0 bases short, with 16 bases between. The CDR3 spans 16 residues. The CDR3 region has the DNA TGTGCCAGCAGTCTGGGCGGTAGAAACTACCAAGAGACCCAGTACTTC. As protein: CASSLGGRNYQETQYF.

The genes are TRBV14 and TRBJ2-4; D possibly corresponds to TRBD2 (6 bases). CDR1 is SGHDN and CDR2 is FVKESK in the germline V gene. The CDR3 length is 15 residues. Trimming took off 4 bases at V and 6 bases at J, with 16 bases between the two ends. The CDR3 loop is CASSPTSPGRNIQYF. In DNA, the CDR3 is TGTGCCAGCAGCCCGACCTCTCCCGGGAGAAACATTCAGTACTTC.

The chain couples TRBV15 to TRBJ2-5, with 11 bases matching TRBD1. Germline V gene lookup returns CDR1 LNHNV and CDR2 YYDKDF (reference sequence). The CDR3 covers 14 residues. V shed 9 bases, J shed 3 bases, and the junction held 6 bases outside the gene matches. The CDR3 DNA sequence: TGTGCCACTACCCGGGACAGGGGGAAAGAGACCCAGTACTTC. Encoded protein: CATTRDRGKETQYF.

The rearrangement uses TRBV20-1 and TRBJ1-1; D gene unclear. Trimming removed 1 base at V and 7 bases at J, with 7 bases between. This CDR3 is 11 amino acids long. Germline CDR1 DFQATT, CDR2 SNEGSKA (reference sequence). CDR3 sequence: CSARVKIEAFF. The CDR3 region has the DNA TGCAGTGCTAGAGTCAAAATTGAAGCTTTCTTT.

The V call is TRBV14, the J call TRBJ2-1; 11 nucleotides agree with TRBD1. The CDR3 runs to 15 residues. Germline V gene lookup returns CDR1 SGHDN and CDR2 FVKESK. V gave up 2 bases and J gave up 8 bases; unmatched junction bases: 5. The CDR3 region has the DNA TGTGCCAGCAGCCAAAACGGACAGGGGGCGGATGAGCAGTTCTTC. Translating it yields CASSQNGQGADEQFF.

J is TRBJ1-1 and V is TRBV3-1 (or the pseudogene TRBV3-2); tentative D call: TRBD1 (5 bases). Germline V CDR1 and CDR2: LGHDT, YNNKEL (reference sequence). This CDR3 has 13 residues. V was cut by 1 base and J by 8 bases, with 11 bases left in between. In DNA form, the CDR3 reads TGTGCCAGCAGCCAAGTGGGGCCGGACGAAGCTTTCTTT. Translating it yields CASSQVGPDEAFF.

This chain connects TRBV5-1 to TRBJ1-4; D is unclear. The CDR3 totals 14 residues. Germline CDR1 is SGHRS and CDR2 is YFSETQ. V lost 1 base to trimming and J lost 5 bases, with 9 bases between them. The CDR3 loop is CASSLRGGNEKLFF. DNA for the CDR3: TGCGCCAGCAGCTTGCGTGGAGGGAATGAAAAACTGTTTTTT.

The chain employs TRBV24-1 and TRBJ2-1; TRBD1 aligns across 9 bases. The germline gives CDR1 KGHDR, CDR2 SFDVKD. The ends lost 4 bases at V and 7 bases at J; junction bases unmatched: 10. The CDR3 is made up of 16 amino acids. The CDR3 coding sequence is TGTGCCACCAGTGAAGGGACAGGGAGAATGGTAAATGAGCAGTTCTTC. This codes for CATSEGTGRMVNEQFF.

The chain has TRBV5-8 and TRBJ1-1; D unresolved. The ends were cut back, 1 base at V and 5 bases at J, with 3 bases in the middle. The V gene's germline CDR1 is SGHTS and CDR2 YDEGEE. CDR3 length: 11 residues. The CDR3 DNA sequence: TGTGCCAGCAGCTTGTATACTGAAGCTTTCTTT. It specifies CASSLYTEAFF.